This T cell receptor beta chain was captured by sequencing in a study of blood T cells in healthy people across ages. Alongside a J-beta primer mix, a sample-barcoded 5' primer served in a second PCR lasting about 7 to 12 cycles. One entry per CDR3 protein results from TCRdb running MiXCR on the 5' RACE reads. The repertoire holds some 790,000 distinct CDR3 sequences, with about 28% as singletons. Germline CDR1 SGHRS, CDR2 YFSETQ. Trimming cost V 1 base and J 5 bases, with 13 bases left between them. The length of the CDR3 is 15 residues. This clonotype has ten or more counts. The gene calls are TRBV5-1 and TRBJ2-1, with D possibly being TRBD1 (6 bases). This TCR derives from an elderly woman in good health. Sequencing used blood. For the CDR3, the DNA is TGCGCCAGCAGCTTGAAGGCAGGGGATCACAATGAGCAGTTCTTC. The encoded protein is CASSLKAGDHNEQFF.